Each of the 29 T cell receptor beta chains below was sequenced from the same sample in a study of blood T cell repertoires in COVID-19 (dated by TCRdb to about 2020). Preparation of the library involved the immunoSEQ multiplex PCR assay. TCRdb limited this immuneACCESS table to in-frame rearrangements with V and J called. A share of clones is missing; checked studies link under half to unresolved V genes, and the rest is unexplained. The sample contains fewer than 300,000 clones, approximately 90% of them found a single time. The top ten hold over 2% of the sample. The sample was peripheral blood. The source is a woman under 40 with COVID-19, enrolled during active disease.

This rearrangement joins TRBV5-1 to TRBJ2-2, with 7 bases identical to TRBD2. With V trimmed by 5 bases and J by 0 bases, 7 bases remained unmatched. This CDR3 is built from 16 residues. Germline loops: CDR1 SGHRS, CDR2 YFSETQ. The CDR3 region is CASRNVAGANTGELFF. CDR3 nucleotides: TGCGCCAGCAGGAACGTCGCGGGAGCGAACACCGGGGAGCTGTTTTTT.

The rearrangement uses TRBV7-6 and TRBJ2-7, with a tentative D call TRBD2 (5 bases). Trimming pared 0 bases from V and 5 bases from J, leaving 14 bases between. The V gene's germline CDR1 is SGHVS and CDR2 FNYEAQ. CDR3 size: 15 residues. The CDR3 DNA reads as TGTGCCAGCAGCTTAGCCCCCGGTGCGGGCCACGAGCAGTACTTC. It is translated as CASSLAPGAGHEQYF.

This clone appeared many times. The chain joins TRBV5-1 to TRBJ2-7; TRBD2 agrees at 9 bases. The CDR3 is made up of 16 amino acids. The V and J ends lost 2 bases and 2 bases, in that order; junction bases with no gene match: 8. Germline assignment: CDR1 SGHRS and CDR2 YFSETQ. The chain's CDR3 is CASSFSGGLATYEQYF. CDR3 nucleotides: TGCGCCAGCAGCTTCAGCGGGGGGCTGGCGACCTACGAGCAGTACTTC.

The V call is TRBV5-6, the J call TRBJ2-7; tentative D call: TRBD2 (6 bases). This CDR3 has 15 amino acids. V was pared by 4 bases and J by 1 base, with 15 bases between. The germline CDR1 and CDR2 sequences are SGHDT and YYEEEE. CDR3 sequence reads: CASSPTRDDSYEQYF. CDR3 sequence (DNA): TGTGCCAGCAGCCCGACTAGGGATGATTCCTACGAGCAGTACTTC.

The rearrangement uses TRBV7-2 and TRBJ2-1; no clear D gene. The CDR3 is 14 residues long. The V and J ends lost 0 bases and 5 bases respectively, with 8 bases between them. Germline V gives CDR1 SGHTA, CDR2 FQGNSA. CDR3 sequence reads: CASSLAALNNEQFF. For the CDR3, the DNA is TGTGCCAGCAGCTTAGCAGCCTTGAACAATGAGCAGTTCTTC.

The chain has TRBV3-1 (or the pseudogene TRBV3-2) and TRBJ2-7; perhaps TRBD2 as D (5 bases). The CDR3 loop spans 14 amino acids. In germline, CDR1 is LGHDT, CDR2 YNNKEL (reference sequence). The germline V and J ends were trimmed by 0 bases and 2 bases, with 8 bases remaining between them. CDR3 sequence: CASSQDTSTYEQYF. DNA for the CDR3: TGTGCCAGCAGCCAAGACACTAGTACCTACGAGCAGTACTTC.

The genes are TRBV6-4 and TRBJ2-1; 10 nucleotides line up with TRBD2. This CDR3 is 15 amino acids long. CDR1 and CDR2 from the germline V gene are MRHNA and SNTAGT. After removal of 5 bases from V and 1 base from J, the junction contained 2 bases not matched to a gene. The CDR3 nucleotides read TGTGCCAGCAGTACTAGCGGGAATTCCTACAATGAGCAGTTCTTC. It specifies CASSTSGNSYNEQFF.

This clone was recorded once. The chain uses TRBV30 and TRBJ1-2; 7 bases are shared with TRBD1. In germline, CDR1 is GTSNPN, CDR2 SVGIG (reference sequence). V lost 4 bases, J lost 8 bases, and 7 bases stayed unmatched. The CDR3 is 12 amino acids. In DNA, the CDR3 is TGTGCCTGGACCACAGGGGTTCGGGGCTACACCTTC. Its translation: CAWTTGVRGYTF. Together with reference TRBV30 and TRBJ1-2, the CDR3 gives the full variable domain: SQTIHQWPATLVQPVGSPLSLECTVEGTSNPNLYWYRQAAGRGLQLLFYSVGIGQISSEVPQNLSASRPQDRQFILSSKKLLLSDSGFYLCAWTTGVRGYTFGSGTRLTVV.

This rearrangement joins TRBV1 to TRBJ2-3; the tabulated D call, TRBD2, remains unverified against the DNA. TRBV1 is a pseudogene. The length of the CDR3 is 18 residues. The DNA for the CDR3 is TGCACCAGCAGCCAAGAGATGACTAGCGGGAGTTACACAGATACGCAGTATTTT. Amino acids: CTSSQEMTSGSYTDTQYF.

This chain joins TRBV5-4 and TRBJ2-7; D is unclear. Germline V gene data show CDR1 as SGHNT and CDR2 as YYREEE (reference sequence). This CDR3 has 13 residues. V lost 0 bases to trimming and J lost 3 bases, with 7 bases between them. CDR3 DNA: TGTGCCAGCAGCTTGGCCCAGGACTACGAGCAGTACTTC. Translation gives CASSLAQDYEQYF.

The J gene is TRBJ1-5, the V gene TRBV6-5; no firm D call. Germline CDR1 and CDR2: MNHEY and SVGAGI. V was pared by 5 bases and J by 6 bases, with 14 bases between. The CDR3 length is 14 residues. DNA for the CDR3: TGTGCCAGCAGTCCCGTTGAGGTCATTCAGCCCCAGCATTTT. This encodes CASSPVEVIQPQHF.

V is TRBV5-1 and J is TRBJ2-3; maybe TRBD2 (5 bases). The germline V gene encodes CDR1 SGHRS and CDR2 YFSETQ. The length of the CDR3 is 14 residues. The V end was cut by 4 bases, the J end by 2 bases, with 11 bases between. The CDR3 loop reads CASSRGLDTDTQYF. The CDR3 DNA sequence: TGCGCCAGCAGCCGCGGACTTGACACAGATACGCAGTATTTT.

The V gene is TRBV7-2, the J gene TRBJ2-3; 7 positions agree with TRBD1. Germline CDR1 and CDR2: SGHTA and FQGNSA. The CDR3 length is 15 residues. Trimming removed 1 base from V and 3 bases from J; junction bases left unmatched: 4. CDR3 sequence (DNA): TGTGCCAGCAGCTTAGGAGGGACAGTGACAGATACGCAGTATTTT. Translated, it gives CASSLGGTVTDTQYF.

The V gene is TRBV24-1, the J gene TRBJ2-2; 9 positions agree with TRBD1. With 9 bases clipped from V and 2 bases from J, the junction kept 6 bases outside the gene matches. The germline V gene encodes CDR1 KGHDR and CDR2 SFDVKD. CDR3 length: 15 residues. CDR3 bases: TGTGCCACCGCACAGGGGGCGGCTAACACCGGGGAGCTGTTTTTT. The encoded protein is CATAQGAANTGELFF.

V gene TRBV4-2 combines with J gene TRBJ1-2, with D tentatively TRBD1 (6 bases). Germline-derived CDR1 and CDR2 are LGHNA and YNFKEQ. The CDR3 spans 15 residues. Trimming removed 1 base at V and 8 bases at J, with 17 bases between. The CDR3 DNA sequence: TGTGCCAGCAGCCAAGTCCTTAACAGGGTGGGGGGCTACACCTTC. It translates to CASSQVLNRVGGYTF.

The chain links TRBV5-4 to TRBJ1-2; tentative D call: TRBD1 (6 bases). CDR1 is SGHNT, CDR2 YYREEE, per germline (reference sequence). CDR3 length: 13 amino acids. Trimming cost V 1 base and J 6 bases, with 10 bases left between them. CDR3 residues: CASSLIPGDGYTF. DNA of the CDR3: TGTGCCAGCAGCTTGATCCCAGGGGATGGCTACACCTTC.

The gene calls are TRBV19 and TRBJ1-2; 7 bases line up with TRBD1. This CDR3 is built from 15 residues. Looked up from germline, CDR1 is LNHDA and CDR2 is SQIVND (reference sequence). V trimming: 2 bases; J trimming: 4 bases; junction bases outside the gene matches: 7. CDR3 nucleotides: TGTGCCAGTAGTATAAGAGGGGGCAGTAGCTATGGCTACACCTTC. Amino acid sequence: CASSIRGGSSYGYTF.

The CDR3 DNA reads TGTGCCAGCAGCCACAGGGGGCGGAACACCGGGGAGCTGTTTTTT. It encodes CASSHRGRNTGELFF. This rearrangement joins TRBV3-1 (or the pseudogene TRBV3-2) to TRBJ2-2, with TRBD1 matching 8 bases. The CDR3 has 15 residues. Trimming took 3 bases from V and 1 from J; bases not matched to a gene: 1. Germline-derived CDR1 and CDR2 are LGHDT and YNNKEL (reference sequence).

The DNA of the CDR3 is TGTGCCAGCAGTGTCTATCCGGGACAGGCCTCCTACGAGCAGTACTTC. Residues: CASSVYPGQASYEQYF. V is TRBV6-1 and J is TRBJ2-7; 8 bases agree with TRBD1. V lost 4 bases and J lost 0; bases outside the gene matches: 8. In germline, CDR1 is MNHNS, CDR2 SASEGT. This CDR3 spans 16 amino acids.

V and J are TRBV27 and TRBJ2-7, with unresolved D. V was cut by 4 bases and J by 1 base, with 8 bases left in between. From germline, CDR1 is MNHEY and CDR2 SMNVEV (reference sequence). The CDR3 spans 13 residues. In DNA, the CDR3 is TGTGCCAGCAGTTATGGCCGATCCTACGAGCAGTACTTC. Its translation is CASSYGRSYEQYF.

In DNA form, the CDR3 reads TGTGCCAGCAGCCGCCCGACAGGGGGGGAAACTGAAGCTTTCTTT. Translation gives CASSRPTGGETEAFF. The V gene is TRBV5-4, the J gene TRBJ1-1, with 9 bases that match TRBD1. The CDR3 runs 15 residues. The germline V gene encodes CDR1 SGHNT and CDR2 YYREEE (reference sequence). Trimming took 4 bases from V and 5 from J; bases not matched to a gene: 9.

The chain carries TRBV24-1 and TRBJ2-5, with 7 bases lining up with TRBD1. CDR1 is KGHDR and CDR2 is SFDVKD in the germline V gene. With 4 bases clipped from V and 5 bases from J, the junction kept 6 bases outside the gene matches. This CDR3 is built from 14 residues. CDR3 DNA sequence: TGTGCCACCAGTGACCGACAGGGCTGGGAGACCCAGTACTTC. This gives the protein CATSDRQGWETQYF.

This clone was counted a single time. V and J are TRBV30 and TRBJ2-7, with D possibly being TRBD2 (5 bases). Trimming took off 0 bases at V and 0 bases at J, with 9 bases between the two ends. Germline V gene data show CDR1 as GTSNPN and CDR2 as SVGIG (reference sequence). This CDR3 has 14 residues. The CDR3 sequence: CAWSVRRDSYEQYF. The CDR3 bases are TGTGCCTGGAGTGTACGACGGGACTCCTACGAGCAGTACTTC. Full variable domain (missing parts from reference TRBV30 and TRBJ2-7): SQTIHQWPATLVQPVGSPLSLECTVEGTSNPNLYWYRQAAGRGLQLLFYSVGIGQISSEVPQNLSASRPQDRQFILSSKKLLLSDSGFYLCAWSVRRDSYEQYFGPGTRLTVT.

This chain uses TRBV28 with TRBJ2-6; D is uncertain. The germline V gene has CDR1 MDHEN and CDR2 SYDVKM. Trimming removed 5 bases at V and 2 bases at J, with 10 bases between. This CDR3 has 15 residues. DNA of the CDR3: TGTGCCAGCAGTCTAGACCCCCCTGGGGCCAACGTCCTGACTTTC. Protein product: CASSLDPPGANVLTF.

V gene TRBV19 combines with J gene TRBJ2-2; maybe TRBD1 (5 bases). V shed 1 base and J shed 6 bases, with 12 bases lying between them. Per the germline V gene, CDR1 is LNHDA and CDR2 is SQIVND (reference sequence). CDR3 size: 15 residues. The CDR3 here is CASSIGDRTSGELFF. The DNA for the CDR3 is TGTGCCAGTAGTATAGGAGACAGAACCTCCGGGGAGCTGTTTTTT.

This clone was seen a few times. V usage is TRBV7-8 and J usage is TRBJ1-1; D may be TRBD1 (5 bases). Per the germline V gene, CDR1 is SGHVS and CDR2 is FQNEAQ. The CDR3 is made up of 14 amino acids. V lost 0 bases and J 4 bases, leaving 9 bases between the germline ends. CDR3 nucleotide sequence: TGTGCCAGCAGCTTAGCGGGGGGTAGCACTGAAGCTTTCTTT. Its protein is CASSLAGGSTEAFF.

The chain joins TRBV15 to TRBJ1-2; D not resolved. CDR1 is LNHNV, CDR2 YYDKDF, per germline (reference sequence). CDR3 size: 12 residues. V lost 1 base to trimming and J lost 8 bases, with 8 bases between them. The DNA of the CDR3 is TGTGCCACCAGCAGAGGTTCCCTGGGCTACACCTTC. It is translated as CATSRGSLGYTF.

The J gene is TRBJ1-5, the V gene TRBV6-5; no firm D call. CDR3 size: 13 residues. V lost 0 bases to trimming and J lost 6 bases, with 6 bases between them. CDR1 and CDR2 from the germline V gene are MNHEY and SVGAGI. The CDR3 nucleotides are TGTGCCAGCAGTTACTCGAGATTTCAGCCCCAGCATTTT. Residues: CASSYSRFQPQHF.

CDR3 in amino acids: CASSLLREGSSGANVLTF. CDR3 nucleotides: TGTGCCAGCAGCTTGCTACGGGAGGGAAGCTCTGGGGCCAACGTCCTGACTTTC. The rearrangement joins TRBV5-6 to TRBJ2-6; 8 bases line up with TRBD2. V gave up 1 base and J gave up 0 bases; unmatched junction bases: 6. The CDR3 contains 18 residues. Per germline, CDR1 SGHDT and CDR2 YYEEEE.